This T cell receptor beta chain is from a study of blood T cells in healthy people across ages. Together with a sample-barcoded 5' primer, a J-beta primer mix was included in a second PCR lasting about 7 to 12 cycles. TCRdb recomputed calls from the 5' RACE reads with MiXCR, one row per CDR3 protein. The sample holds roughly 1 million distinct CDR3 sequences, around 25% seen once. Germline CDR1 and CDR2: SGHTA and FQGNSA. CDR3 length equals 12 residues. Trimming left V 5 bases short and J 3 bases short, with 8 bases between. This clonotype was counted a few times. This sample was also put to use in a study of T cells of mothers and their children.

The V gene is TRBV7-2, the J gene TRBJ2-7; D unresolved. This TCR came from a girl between 2 and 10 years old in good health. The sample taken for sequencing was blood. The CDR3 bases are TGTGCCAGCAGCCTCCAAAACTACGAGCAGTACTTC. It translates to CASSLQNYEQYF.